Shown below are 4 T cell receptor beta chains from a single sample sequenced in a study of human T cells and chemical hapten exposure. Via MiXCR, TCRdb re-called the RACE reads, giving one row per CDR3 protein. The table shows approximately 79,000 distinct CDR3 sequences, with 8.5% occurring only once. Time point described: pre-sensitization, week 0. Treatment given: therapeutic diphenylcyclopropenone sensitization with weekly scalp DPC. The sample was whole blood, taken in connection with sensitization to the hapten diphenylcyclopropenone (DPC). The receptors were sampled from a man aged 40-49 years with alopecia areata. Some clones in this sample may be carry-over from other donors' samples.

The sample holds a few counts of this clonotype. V usage is TRBV7-2 and J usage is TRBJ2-1; TRBD2 matches at 9 bases. The V gene end was trimmed by 3 bases and the J gene end by 7 bases; junction bases not matched to a gene: 7. There are 15 residues in the CDR3. Germline assignment: CDR1 SGHTA and CDR2 FQGNSA. In nucleotides, the CDR3 is TGTGCCAGCAGCTTGTTCCTAGCGGGGAGTAATGAGCAGTTCTTC. It is translated as CASSLFLAGSNEQFF.

In this sample, this clonotype turned up many times. The chain couples TRBV7-9 to TRBJ1-1; TRBD1 agrees at 8 bases. Germline V gene data show CDR1 as SEHNR and CDR2 as FQNEAQ (reference sequence). CDR3 length: 13 amino acids. V gave up 5 bases and J gave up 3 bases; unmatched junction bases: 2. The CDR3 protein is CASSQDRDTEAFF. The CDR3 nucleotides are TGTGCCAGCAGCCAGGACAGGGACACTGAAGCTTTCTTT.

This clonotype was seen many times. V and J are TRBV2 and TRBJ2-5; D might be TRBD1 (6 bases). The ends were cut back, 1 base at V and 2 bases at J, with 14 bases in the middle. Germline V gene sequence: CDR1 SNHLY, CDR2 FYNNEI. There are 16 residues in the CDR3. The CDR3 DNA sequence: TGTGCCAGCAGTGAAGATCTTGTGAGGGGGCAAGAGACCCAGTACTTC. Translated: CASSEDLVRGQETQYF.

The sample holds a few counts of this clonotype. This chain connects TRBV20-1 to TRBJ2-7; 11 nucleotides line up with TRBD1. The V gene's germline CDR1 is DFQATT and CDR2 SNEGSKA (reference sequence). The CDR3 consists of 15 residues. J lost 0 bases, V lost 3 bases, and 4 bases had no gene match. CDR3 nucleotides: TGCAGTGCTAGTACGGGGACAGGGGGCTCCTACGAGCAGTACTTC. This sequence encodes CSASTGTGGSYEQYF.